These 6 T cell receptor beta chains share one sample of origin, sequenced in a study of T cell responses to AZD1222 COVID-19 vaccine. Sequencing used immunoSEQ multiplex PCR; TCRdb keeps in-frame clones, though not all of them. The data contain 200,000 or so clones, about 90% of them seen just once; the ten biggest clones take up 2.5% to 3%. Here the sequenced sample was peripheral blood, taken on day 0 of MenACWY control vaccination. The receptors come from an adult in good health.

The chain combines TRBV28 with TRBJ2-6; D may correspond to TRBD1 or TRBD2 (7 bases each). Germline V gene lookup returns CDR1 MDHEN and CDR2 SYDVKM. Trimming removed 5 bases at V and 0 bases at J, with 20 bases between. This CDR3 comprises 19 residues. CDR3 amino acids: CASSILTGRATSGANVLTF. CDR3 nucleotides: TGTGCCAGCAGTATCCTGACAGGGAGGGCCACCTCTGGGGCCAACGTCCTGACTTTC.

The chain couples TRBV29-1 to TRBJ2-3; D uncertain. This CDR3 region has 12 residues. CDR1 is SQVTM, CDR2 ANQGSEA, per germline. Trimming cost V 4 bases and J 1 base, with 6 bases left between them. The CDR3 sequence: CSVGQGTDTQYF. The CDR3 region has the DNA TGCAGCGTTGGTCAGGGCACAGATACGCAGTATTTT.

This CDR3 reads CATTMTGGAYEQYF. For the CDR3, the DNA is TGTGCCACCACTATGACGGGGGGGGCCTACGAGCAGTACTTC. The V gene is TRBV28, the J gene TRBJ2-7; 8 bases are a match to TRBD2. CDR1 MDHEN and CDR2 SYDVKM come from the germline V gene. CDR3 length: 14 residues. With 10 bases clipped from V and 2 bases from J, the junction kept 10 bases outside the gene matches.

The chain links TRBV6-5 to TRBJ1-2; the D gene is possibly TRBD1 (5 bases). Germline V gives CDR1 MNHEY, CDR2 SVGAGI. The CDR3 spans 13 residues. The V gene lost 5 bases and the J gene lost 5 bases, with 12 bases spanning the gap. The CDR3 here is CASSRTNVYGYTF. For the CDR3, the DNA is TGTGCCAGCAGTCGGACAAACGTTTATGGCTACACCTTC.

The V call is TRBV4-2, the J call TRBJ1-4, with D unresolved. The CDR3 consists of 16 residues. Trimming removed 4 bases at V and 7 bases at J, with 19 bases between. Germline-derived CDR1 and CDR2 are LGHNA and YNFKEQ. The chain's CDR3 is CASSPTHGSEGEKLFF. CDR3 coding DNA: TGTGCCAGCAGCCCAACCCATGGGAGTGAAGGTGAAAAACTGTTTTTT.

This chain joins TRBV29-1 and TRBJ2-7; 7 positions agree with TRBD1. With 4 bases clipped from V and 1 base from J, the junction kept 10 bases outside the gene matches. The CDR3 extends over 15 amino acids. Germline V lookup: CDR1 SQVTM, CDR2 ANQGSEA. CDR3 DNA: TGCAGCGTTGGGGGTCGACAGGGCCTATCCTACGAGCAGTACTTC. It codes for CSVGGRQGLSYEQYF.